What follows are 8 T cell receptor beta chains derived from one specimen sequenced in a study of lymphopenia after photon versus proton radiotherapy. TCRdb keeps only in-frame clones here, not all; method: immunoSEQ multiplex PCR. The profile shows 40,000 or so clones, less than 90% of them singletons. The sequencing used peripheral blood, collected from a patient treated with photon-based radiotherapy. The receptors shown here come from a man in his forties or fifties with gastric cancer.

The chain recombines TRBV1 with TRBJ2-1. TRBV1 represents a pseudogene. CDR3 length: 16 amino acids. The CDR3 DNA reads TGCACCAGCAGCCAAGATCCCGGGCCCCCCCGGGATGAGCAGTTCTTC. It yields the protein CTSSQDPGPPRDEQFF.

The chain combines TRBV18 with TRBJ1-2; no definite D call. Germline CDR1 and CDR2: KGHSH and LQKENI. V was cut by 0 bases and J by 5 bases, with 7 bases left in between. The CDR3 totals 13 residues. CDR3 in DNA: TGTGCCAGCTCACCACCGTCGGGGTATGGCTACACCTTC. Protein product: CASSPPSGYGYTF. The complete variable domain, with remaining parts taken from reference TRBV18 and TRBJ1-2, reads NAGVMQNPRHLVRRRGQEARLRCSPMKGHSHVYWYRQLPEEGLKFMVYLQKENIIDESGMPKERFSAEFPKEGPSILRIQQVVRGDSAAYFCASSPPSGYGYTFGSGTRLTVV.

This chain joins TRBV7-2 and TRBJ1-3; D is unresolved. V dropped 4 bases and J dropped 3 bases, with 10 bases sitting between them. The CDR3 runs to 14 residues. Germline CDR1 reads SGHTA; CDR2 reads FQGNSA. The CDR3 reads CASSSDIHGNTIYF. DNA of the CDR3: TGTGCCAGCAGCTCCGACATCCATGGAAACACCATATATTTT.

V usage is TRBV4-2 and J usage is TRBJ1-4; no reliable D call. V was cut by 2 bases and J by 13 bases, with 14 bases left in between. CDR1 is LGHNA, CDR2 YNFKEQ, per germline. CDR3 length: 13 residues. CDR3 in DNA: TGTGCCAGCAGCCAAAACCGGGCCATCGGACTGTTTTTT. Translated, it gives CASSQNRAIGLFF.

The CDR3 DNA reads as TGCGCCAGCAGCTTGGGGACACCAGACTATGGCTACACCTTC. Residues: CASSLGTPDYGYTF. The genes are TRBV5-1 and TRBJ1-2; possible D gene TRBD1, 5 bases. CDR3 length equals 14 residues. V shed 0 bases and J shed 3 bases, with 9 bases lying between them. Looked up from germline, CDR1 is SGHRS and CDR2 is YFSETQ.

The rearrangement joins TRBV2 to TRBJ1-4; D is unclear. This CDR3 comprises 10 residues. CDR1 is SNHLY and CDR2 is FYNNEI in the germline V gene. With 6 bases removed from V and 6 bases from J, the gap between germline ends came to 2 bases. The CDR3 loop reads CASSDEKLFF. In nucleotides, the CDR3 is TGTGCCAGCAGCGATGAAAAACTGTTTTTT.

The chain joins TRBV27 to TRBJ1-5; D unclear. Germline values: CDR1 MNHEY, CDR2 SMNVEV (reference sequence). V was pared by 6 bases and J by 10 bases, with 13 bases between. This CDR3 has 12 amino acids. This CDR3 is CASRRPGGPQHF. As DNA, the CDR3 is TGTGCCAGCAGGAGACCGGGTGGCCCCCAGCATTTT.

This chain joins TRBV4-3 and TRBJ2-7, with D possibly being TRBD2 (6 bases). The V end was cut by 2 bases, the J end by 4 bases, with 15 bases between. This CDR3 is built from 15 residues. Germline lookup yields CDR1 LGHNA and CDR2 YSLEER. Here the CDR3 DNA reads TGCGCCAGCAGCCAATCAAGACTAGTCGAGTACGAGCAGTACTTC. Its translation: CASSQSRLVEYEQYF.